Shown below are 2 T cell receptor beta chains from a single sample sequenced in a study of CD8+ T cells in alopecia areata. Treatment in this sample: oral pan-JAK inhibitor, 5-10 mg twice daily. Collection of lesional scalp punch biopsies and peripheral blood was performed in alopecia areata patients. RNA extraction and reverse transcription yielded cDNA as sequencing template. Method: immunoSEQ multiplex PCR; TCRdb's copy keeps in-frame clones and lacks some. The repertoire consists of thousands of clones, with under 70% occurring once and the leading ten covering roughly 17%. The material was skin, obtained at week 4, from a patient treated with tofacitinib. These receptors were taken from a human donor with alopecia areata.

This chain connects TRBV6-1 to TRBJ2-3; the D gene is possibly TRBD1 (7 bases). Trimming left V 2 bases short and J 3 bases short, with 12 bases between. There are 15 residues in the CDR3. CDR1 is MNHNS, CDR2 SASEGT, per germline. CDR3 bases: TGTGCCAGCAGTGAATGGAGGGGGCATACAGATACGCAGTATTTT. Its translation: CASSEWRGHTDTQYF.

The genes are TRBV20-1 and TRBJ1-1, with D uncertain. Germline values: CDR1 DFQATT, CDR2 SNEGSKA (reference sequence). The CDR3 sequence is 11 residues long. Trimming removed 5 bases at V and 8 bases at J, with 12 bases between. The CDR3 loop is CSARTLTEAFF. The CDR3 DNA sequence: TGCAGTGCTCGAACACTGACCGAAGCTTTCTTT.